This T cell receptor beta chain was profiled in a study of T cell clones after liver transplantation. Study at large: Samples came from ITN030ST, which attempted immunosuppression withdrawal within 2 years of liver transplantation.

Assay used: immunoSEQ multiplex PCR; TCRdb lists only in-frame clones, some missing. The sample holds 9,000 to 9,500 clones, 70% to 80% seen once. CDR1 and CDR2 from the germline V gene are MNHEY and SVGAGI. This CDR3 is built from 13 residues. V lost 7 bases to trimming and J lost 1 base, with 10 bases between them. The receptor comes from a human patient who received a liver transplant. The graft donor may have given rise to some T cells. This specimen was CD8+ T cells from blood, taken at the 22-month timepoint. The chain carries TRBV6-5 and TRBJ1-1; D is ambiguous. CDR3 coding DNA: TGTGCCAGCACCGCAAATCGGAACACTGAAGCTTTCTTT. Residues: CASTANRNTEAFF.